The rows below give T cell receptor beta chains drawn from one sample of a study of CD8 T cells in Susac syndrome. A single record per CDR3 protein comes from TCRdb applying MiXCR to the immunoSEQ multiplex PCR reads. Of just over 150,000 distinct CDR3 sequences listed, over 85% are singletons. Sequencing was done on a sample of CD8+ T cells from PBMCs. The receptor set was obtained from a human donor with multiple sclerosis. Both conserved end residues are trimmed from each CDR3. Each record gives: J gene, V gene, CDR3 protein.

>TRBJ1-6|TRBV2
ASTSAFNSPLH
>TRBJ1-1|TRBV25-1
ASKGQGRTEAF
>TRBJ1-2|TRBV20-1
SARWRDDYGYT
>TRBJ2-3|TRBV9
ASSPRGG
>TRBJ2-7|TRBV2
ASRGTGRSSYEQY
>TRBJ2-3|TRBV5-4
ASSLGDSSDTQY
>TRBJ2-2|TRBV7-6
ASSLGLYTGELF
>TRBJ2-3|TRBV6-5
ASSYTRIGDTQY
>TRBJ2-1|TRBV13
ASSLGGQGEQF
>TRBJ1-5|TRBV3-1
ASSPSRPGRLGPQH
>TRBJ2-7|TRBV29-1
SVVIGTLPGEQY
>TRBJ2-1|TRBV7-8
ASSLGVDEQF
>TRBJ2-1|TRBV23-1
ASSKTRQPRSYNEQF
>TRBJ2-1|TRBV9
ASSGRYNEQF
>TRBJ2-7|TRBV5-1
ASSLIIYGDRAYEQY
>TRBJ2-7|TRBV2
ASSGGLAGGSYEQY
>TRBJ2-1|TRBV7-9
ASSLEAGKF
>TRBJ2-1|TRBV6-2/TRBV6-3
ASRETPANSNEQF
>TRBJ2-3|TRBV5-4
ASSLGAPGTDTQY
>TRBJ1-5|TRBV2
ASSEGRVQSNQPQH
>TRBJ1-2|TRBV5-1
ASSSRQGNGYT
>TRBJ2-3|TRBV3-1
ASSQGGEVGTGGIAADTQY
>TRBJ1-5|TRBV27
ASSWGGAGQPQH
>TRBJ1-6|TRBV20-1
SARDLSYSTGGRWFYNSPLH
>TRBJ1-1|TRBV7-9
ASSQPRGRNIRNTEAF
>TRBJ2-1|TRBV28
AVEGQSYNEQF
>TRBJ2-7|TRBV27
ASSFGVGSDEQY
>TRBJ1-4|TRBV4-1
ASSQDGLTYEKLF
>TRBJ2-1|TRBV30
AWSMSAGRGEQF
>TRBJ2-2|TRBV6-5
ASSSLQGQNTGELF
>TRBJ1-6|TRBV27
ASSSPSNSPLH
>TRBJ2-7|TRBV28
ASSLVDEQY
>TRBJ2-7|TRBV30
ACLPSGGPYSYEQY
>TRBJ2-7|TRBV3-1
ASSPSNYEQY
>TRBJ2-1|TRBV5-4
ASSAYRAGVYNEQF
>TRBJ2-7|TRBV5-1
ASSLRGISYEQY
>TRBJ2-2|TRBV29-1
SVEDPEGTGRSGELF
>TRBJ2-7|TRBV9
ASSVAGTSGPYEQY
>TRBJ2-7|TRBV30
AYLGESWYEQY
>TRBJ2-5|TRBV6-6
ASRGQGGETQY
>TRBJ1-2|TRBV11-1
ASGPGSGNYGYT
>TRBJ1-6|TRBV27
ASSLVRSSGSPLH
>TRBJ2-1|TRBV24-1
ATSDPLAGNTYNEQF
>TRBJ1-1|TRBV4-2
ASSTVIGLGPGTEAF
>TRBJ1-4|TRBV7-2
ASSLTTGAKLF
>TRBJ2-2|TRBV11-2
ASSFHGRGTGELF
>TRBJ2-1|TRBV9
ASGPGNYNEQF
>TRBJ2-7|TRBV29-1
SATTGASYEQY
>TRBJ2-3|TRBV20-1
SAREPGWDTQY
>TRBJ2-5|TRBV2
ASLSRGTQY
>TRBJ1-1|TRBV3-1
ASSQGPLNTEAF
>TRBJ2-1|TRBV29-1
SVMGGSYNEQF
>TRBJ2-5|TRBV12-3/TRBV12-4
ASSFLLRETQY